What follows are 30 T cell receptor beta chains derived from one specimen sequenced in a study of T cells in localized non-small cell lung cancer. Data came from immunoSEQ multiplex PCR; TCRdb stores just in-frame clones and leaves some out. Among some 130,000 clones listed, roughly 90% were seen once. The sequenced sample was peripheral blood, obtained before any cancer treatment. The receptors stem from a female donor at least 60 years old with stage I lung adenocarcinoma.

This chain connects TRBV15 to TRBJ2-5, with 8 bases lining up with TRBD1. Looked up from germline, CDR1 is LNHNV and CDR2 is YYDKDF (reference sequence). The CDR3 sequence is 16 residues long. V dropped 1 base and J dropped 2; count of bases not matched to a gene: 6. The CDR3 protein is CATSRGRGLRQETQYF. The CDR3 coding sequence is TGTGCCACCAGCAGAGGCAGGGGGCTTCGACAAGAGACCCAGTACTTC.

The J gene is TRBJ2-7, the V gene TRBV7-6; TRBD1 is a possible D gene (6 bases). The CDR3 sequence is 17 residues long. Trimming stripped 1 base from V and 5 bases from J, with 21 bases between. Germline loops: CDR1 SGHVS, CDR2 FNYEAQ. The CDR3 bases are TGTGCCAGCAGCTTAGAGCCAGGGGCCCCATCCCGTGACGAGCAGTACTTC. Encoded protein: CASSLEPGAPSRDEQYF.

This clone was counted between two and nine times. The rearrangement uses TRBV2 and TRBJ2-7; maybe TRBD2 (6 bases). Per germline, CDR1 SNHLY and CDR2 FYNNEI. V was clipped by 8 bases and J by 0 bases, with 14 bases between them. The CDR3 consists of 14 residues. CDR3 in DNA: TGTGCCAGCGGGACGAAGGGACTCTCCTACGAGCAGTACTTC. This sequence encodes CASGTKGLSYEQYF. Complete variable domain (other parts from reference TRBV2 and TRBJ2-7): EPEVTQTPSHQVTQMGQEVILRCVPISNHLYFYWYRQILGQKVEFLVSFYNNEISEKSEIFDDQFSVERPDGSNFTLKIRSTKLEDSAMYFCASGTKGLSYEQYFGPGTRLTVT.

The chain carries TRBV5-1 and TRBJ2-1; 12 bases fit TRBD2. CDR3 length equals 16 residues. The junction had 13 bases not matched to a gene; V was cut back by 6 bases and J by 9 bases. The germline gives CDR1 SGHRS, CDR2 YFSETQ. CDR3 in amino acids: CASNSQASGRAGEQFF. DNA of the CDR3: TGCGCCAGCAACTCTCAGGCTAGCGGGAGGGCCGGTGAGCAGTTCTTC.

The chain combines TRBV6-5 with TRBJ2-7; 9 bases fit TRBD1. The CDR3 extends over 14 amino acids. The germline V gene encodes CDR1 MNHEY and CDR2 SVGAGI. V lost 6 bases, J lost 2 bases, and 5 bases stayed unmatched. The CDR3 nucleotides read TGTGCCAGCAGGCCGGGACAGGGTCCCTACGAGCAGTACTTC. Protein: CASRPGQGPYEQYF.

The chain couples TRBV28 to TRBJ1-2; D is unresolved. Germline V CDR1 and CDR2: MDHEN, SYDVKM. V lost 2 bases and J 0 bases, leaving 7 bases between the germline ends. The CDR3 runs to 14 residues. The CDR3: CASSLARTNYGYTF. CDR3 sequence (DNA): TGTGCCAGCAGTTTAGCACGGACTAACTATGGCTACACCTTC.

The chain links TRBV27 to TRBJ2-5, with 12 bases identical to TRBD2. V was pared by 5 bases and J by 5 bases, with 12 bases of the junction left unmatched. The CDR3 length is 17 residues. CDR1 and CDR2 (germline): MNHEY, SMNVEV (reference sequence). The CDR3: CASSQTSGRIRRETQYF. The DNA for the CDR3 is TGTGCCAGCAGTCAGACTAGCGGGAGAATCCGAAGGGAGACCCAGTACTTC.

The CDR3 loop is CASRHVGTGELFF. The CDR3 coding sequence is TGTGCCAGCAGACACGTTGGCACCGGGGAGCTGTTTTTT. The chain employs TRBV25-1 and TRBJ2-2; D is uncertain. Trimming removed 6 bases from V and 4 bases from J, with 9 bases in between. The CDR3 has 13 amino acids. CDR1 is MGHDK and CDR2 is SYGVNS in the germline V gene.

This chain joins TRBV2 and TRBJ1-1, with D hard to call. Trimming took 6 bases from V and 2 from J, leaving 13 bases between them. Germline CDR1 SNHLY, CDR2 FYNNEI. This CDR3 spans 14 amino acids. CDR3 loop: CASRVSGLNTEAFF. The CDR3 nucleotides are TGTGCCAGCAGAGTCTCCGGGCTAAACACTGAAGCTTTCTTT.

This chain uses TRBV4-1 with TRBJ2-7, with D maybe TRBD2 (5 bases). Trimming cost V 6 bases and J 2 bases, with 11 bases left between them. The CDR3 sequence is 13 residues long. Looked up from germline, CDR1 is MGHRA and CDR2 is YSYEKL. The DNA for the CDR3 is TGCGCCAGCAGTCTCCGGGATGCCTACGAGCAGTACTTC. Translating gives CASSLRDAYEQYF.

The genes are TRBV7-9 and TRBJ1-2; tentative D call: TRBD1 (5 bases). The V end lost 4 bases, the J end lost 2 bases, and 17 bases lay between the germline ends. The CDR3 loop spans 16 amino acids. Germline V lookup: CDR1 SEHNR, CDR2 FQNEAQ (reference sequence). CDR3 region: CASSSRDGAPNYGYTF. As DNA, the CDR3 is TGTGCCAGCAGCTCCCGGGACGGTGCACCAAACTATGGCTACACCTTC. The full variable domain, rest sourced from reference TRBV7-9 and TRBJ1-2, is DTGVSQNPRHKITKRGQNVTFRCDPISEHNRLYWYRQTLGQGPEFLTYFQNEAQLEKSRLLSDRFSAERPKGSFSTLEIQRTEQGDSAMYLCASSSRDGAPNYGYTFGSGTRLTVV.

With respect to this clone: Other DNA sequences in the same sample also yield this CDR3. The chain joins TRBV20-1 to TRBJ2-7; no reliable D call. The germline V gene has CDR1 DFQATT and CDR2 SNEGSKA (reference sequence). V was pared by 5 bases and J by 0 bases, with 5 bases between. The CDR3 is 11 amino acids. CDR3 bases: TGCAGTGCTCGGAGCTCCTACGAGCAGTACTTC. Translation gives CSARSSYEQYF.

This chain joins TRBV2 and TRBJ1-1, with unresolved D. The CDR3 length is 14 residues. CDR1 and CDR2 from the germline V gene are SNHLY and FYNNEI. The germline V and J ends were trimmed by 6 bases and 0 bases, with 11 bases remaining between them. CDR3 sequence: CASRIAGMNTEAFF. Written as DNA, the CDR3 is TGTGCCAGCAGGATAGCGGGTATGAACACTGAAGCTTTCTTT.

This clone ranks as medium-sized (0.01 to 0.1%). The rearrangement joins TRBV27 to TRBJ2-5, with TRBD2 matching over 8 bases. J was trimmed by 6 bases and V by 6 bases; bases with no gene match: 12. The germline V gene encodes CDR1 MNHEY and CDR2 SMNVEV (reference sequence). CDR3 length equals 15 residues. The CDR3 spells CASSPQSGSAKTQYF. The CDR3 DNA reads TGTGCCAGCAGCCCCCAAAGCGGGAGCGCAAAGACCCAGTACTTC.

The rearrangement joins TRBV7-9 to TRBJ2-3; D gene ambiguous. With 2 bases removed from V and 2 bases from J, the gap between germline ends came to 11 bases. The germline gives CDR1 SEHNR, CDR2 FQNEAQ (reference sequence). The CDR3 length is 15 residues. The DNA of the CDR3 is TGTGCCAGCAGCTTATTGACGCCTACCACAGATACGCAGTATTTT. Amino acids: CASSLLTPTTDTQYF.

The CDR3 region has the DNA TGTGCCAGCAGCTTCTATGTCGCCTCTGGAGAGGGCTACACCTTC. It is translated as CASSFYVASGEGYTF. This chain joins TRBV5-6 and TRBJ1-2; D remains unclear. Germline V lookup: CDR1 SGHDT, CDR2 YYEEEE. Trimming left V 2 bases short and J 8 bases short, with 19 bases between. This CDR3 contains 15 residues.

The chain employs TRBV28 and TRBJ2-7; D gene uncertain. V was shortened by 3 bases and J by 5 bases, with 11 bases between the two germline ends. CDR3 length: 13 residues. CDR1 MDHEN and CDR2 SYDVKM come from the germline V gene. The CDR3 DNA is TGTGCCAGCAGTTTCCAACAGTTGAACGAGCAGTACTTC. Translation: CASSFQQLNEQYF.

In this sample, this clone turned up once. The rearrangement uses TRBV30 and TRBJ2-3; no reliable D call. Germline V gene data show CDR1 as GTSNPN and CDR2 as SVGIG (reference sequence). This CDR3 comprises 11 residues. V lost 1 base and J lost 5, with 4 bases in between. CDR3 in DNA: TGTGCCTGGAGTGGGAGAGATACGCAGTATTTT. The encoded protein is CAWSGRDTQYF. The full variable domain, rest sourced from reference TRBV30 and TRBJ2-3, is SQTIHQWPATLVQPVGSPLSLECTVEGTSNPNLYWYRQAAGRGLQLLFYSVGIGQISSEVPQNLSASRPQDRQFILSSKKLLLSDSGFYLCAWSGRDTQYFGPGTRLTVL.

This chain joins TRBV15 and TRBJ2-1; 7 bases are shared with TRBD1. The germline V gene has CDR1 LNHNV and CDR2 YYDKDF (reference sequence). V shed 3 bases, J shed 10 bases, and the junction held 12 bases outside the gene matches. The CDR3 contains 15 residues. The CDR3 nucleotides are TGTGCCACCAGCAGCGCCGACAGGGCGGGTTGGGAGCAGTTCTTC. Translating it yields CATSSADRAGWEQFF.

Remarks on this clone: This may come from a read error, since a much larger clone is one base off. V and J are TRBV28 and TRBJ2-7, with D possibly being TRBD1 (5 bases). V was trimmed by 3 bases and J by 3 bases, leaving 15 bases between them. Germline CDR1 is MDHEN and CDR2 is SYDVKM. The CDR3 covers 15 residues. The CDR3 DNA sequence: TGTGCCAGCAGTTTTTGGACCAGGGTCTTCTACGAGCAGTACTTC. It is translated as CASSFWTRVFYEQYF.

The CDR3 nucleotides read TGTGCCAGCTCACCAAGGACAGCCCTAGGAGGCTACACCTTC. Residues: CASSPRTALGGYTF. The chain has TRBV18 and TRBJ1-2, with D maybe TRBD1 (6 bases). This CDR3 contains 14 residues. From germline, CDR1 is KGHSH and CDR2 LQKENI. V was clipped by 2 bases and J by 8 bases, with 15 bases between them.

The rearrangement joins TRBV7-9 to TRBJ1-2; unclear D gene. The CDR3 spans 14 residues. Germline V gene lookup returns CDR1 SEHNR and CDR2 FQNEAQ (reference sequence). V was pared by 5 bases and J by 4 bases, with 14 bases between. CDR3 residues: CASSPPESLYGYTF. In DNA, the CDR3 is TGTGCCAGCAGCCCCCCGGAATCCCTCTATGGCTACACCTTC.

The chain has TRBV19 and TRBJ2-2; D ambiguous. CDR1 and CDR2 (germline): LNHDA, SQIVND (reference sequence). V was pared by 10 bases and J by 6 bases, with 9 bases between. CDR3 length: 11 amino acids. CDR3 bases: TGTGCCACCGGACGGGCCGGGGAGCTGTTTTTT. Its protein is CATGRAGELFF.

V usage is TRBV11-3 and J usage is TRBJ2-3; TRBD2 aligns across 9 bases. J gave up 2 bases and V 5 bases, and 5 bases lay outside the gene matches. This CDR3 comprises 15 residues. Germline lookup yields CDR1 SGHNT and CDR2 YENEEA. CDR3 nucleotide sequence: TGTGCCAGCAGCGTAGCGGGAGTGGTCACAGATACGCAGTATTTT. Translating it yields CASSVAGVVTDTQYF.

The table lists this clone with a few counts. The chain links TRBV29-1 to TRBJ2-1; no reliable D call. V was pared by 4 bases and J by 1 base, with 17 bases between. This CDR3 is built from 16 residues. Germline V gives CDR1 SQVTM, CDR2 ANQGSEA. The CDR3 nucleotides are TGCAGCGTTGTTCGGCAGCCCTCCAAATCCTACAATGAGCAGTTCTTC. This codes for CSVVRQPSKSYNEQFF.

This clone was detected only once. The chain has TRBV19 and TRBJ1-1; the match to TRBD1 covers 7 bases. V trimming: 8 bases; J trimming: 1 base; junction bases outside the gene matches: 7. Germline-derived CDR1 and CDR2 are LNHDA and SQIVND (reference sequence). This CDR3 has 14 residues. CDR3 bases: TGTGCCAGTCGAGACAGGGCGGGGAACACTGAAGCTTTCTTT. This codes for CASRDRAGNTEAFF. The whole variable domain, filled in from reference TRBV19 and TRBJ1-1, reads DGGITQSPKYLFRKEGQNVTLSCEQNLNHDAMYWYRQDPGQGLRLIYYSQIVNDFQKGDIAEGYSVSREKKESFPLTVTSAQKNPTAFYLCASRDRAGNTEAFFGQGTRLTVV.

V is TRBV29-1 and J is TRBJ2-7; either TRBD1 or TRBD2 may supply D (7 bases each). The CDR3 length is 12 residues. Germline V gives CDR1 SQVTM, CDR2 ANQGSEA. Between the trimmed V and J ends, which lost 7 bases and 5 bases, there was a span of 15 bases. CDR3 sequence reads: CSAGGDRDEQYF. CDR3 nucleotide sequence: TGCAGCGCGGGGGGTGACAGGGACGAGCAGTACTTC.

This sequence joins TRBV19 and TRBJ2-2; tentatively, D is TRBD1 (6 bases). This CDR3 is built from 14 residues. Trimming shortened V by 6 bases and J by 0 bases, and 8 bases separated the two germline ends. Germline V lookup: CDR1 LNHDA, CDR2 SQIVND (reference sequence). CDR3 sequence reads: CASRDRTNTGELFF. The CDR3 region has the DNA TGTGCCAGTAGAGACAGGACGAACACCGGGGAGCTGTTTTTT. Full variable domain (missing parts from reference TRBV19 and TRBJ2-2): DGGITQSPKYLFRKEGQNVTLSCEQNLNHDAMYWYRQDPGQGLRLIYYSQIVNDFQKGDIAEGYSVSREKKESFPLTVTSAQKNPTAFYLCASRDRTNTGELFFGEGSRLTVL.

The rearrangement joins TRBV5-1 to TRBJ2-7; D is possibly TRBD2 (5 bases). The germline CDR1 and CDR2 sequences are SGHRS and YFSETQ. Trimming removed 0 bases from V and 6 bases from J, with 7 bases in between. The CDR3 has 12 amino acids. As DNA, the CDR3 is TGCGCCAGCAGCTTGGGGGCGGGCGAGCAGTACTTC. Protein: CASSLGAGEQYF.

The rearrangement joins TRBV7-6 to TRBJ2-5; 11 nucleotides line up with TRBD2. With 5 bases clipped from V and 7 bases from J, the junction kept 15 bases outside the gene matches. This CDR3 spans 17 amino acids. Per germline, CDR1 SGHVS and CDR2 FNYEAQ. The CDR3 sequence: CASSPIGLAGGTGTQYF. CDR3 coding DNA: TGTGCCAGCAGCCCGATCGGGCTAGCGGGAGGTACGGGGACCCAGTACTTC.